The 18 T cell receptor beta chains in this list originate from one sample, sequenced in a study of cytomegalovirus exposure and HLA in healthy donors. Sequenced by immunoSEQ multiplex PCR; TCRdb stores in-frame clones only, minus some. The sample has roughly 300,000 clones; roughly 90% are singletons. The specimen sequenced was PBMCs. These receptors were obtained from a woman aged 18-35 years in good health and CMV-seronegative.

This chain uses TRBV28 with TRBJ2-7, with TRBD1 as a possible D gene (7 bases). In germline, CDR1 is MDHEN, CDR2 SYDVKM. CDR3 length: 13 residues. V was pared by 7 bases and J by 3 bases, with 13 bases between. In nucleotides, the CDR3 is TGTGCCAGCATGTGGCAGGGGGGCTACGAGCAGTACTTC. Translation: CASMWQGGYEQYF.

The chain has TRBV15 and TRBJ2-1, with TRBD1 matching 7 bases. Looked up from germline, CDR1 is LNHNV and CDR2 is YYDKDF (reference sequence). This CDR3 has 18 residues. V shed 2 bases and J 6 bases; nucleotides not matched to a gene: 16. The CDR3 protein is CATSRHWTGNPPGNEQFF. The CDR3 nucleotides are TGTGCCACCAGCAGACATTGGACAGGCAACCCACCAGGCAATGAGCAGTTCTTC.

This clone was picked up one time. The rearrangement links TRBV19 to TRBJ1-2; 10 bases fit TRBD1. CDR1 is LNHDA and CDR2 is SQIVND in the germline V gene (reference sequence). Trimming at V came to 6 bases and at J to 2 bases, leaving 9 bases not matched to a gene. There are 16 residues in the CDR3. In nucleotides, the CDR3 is TGTGCCAGTAGGAGAACCGGGACAGGGGTGAACTATGGCTACACCTTC. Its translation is CASRRTGTGVNYGYTF.

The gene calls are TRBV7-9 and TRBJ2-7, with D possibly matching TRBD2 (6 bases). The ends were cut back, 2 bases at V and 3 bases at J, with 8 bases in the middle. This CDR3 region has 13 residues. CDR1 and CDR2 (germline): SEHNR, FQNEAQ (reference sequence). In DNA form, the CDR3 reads TGTGCCAGCAGCTTATTCGGGGGCTACGAGCAGTACTTC. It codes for CASSLFGGYEQYF.

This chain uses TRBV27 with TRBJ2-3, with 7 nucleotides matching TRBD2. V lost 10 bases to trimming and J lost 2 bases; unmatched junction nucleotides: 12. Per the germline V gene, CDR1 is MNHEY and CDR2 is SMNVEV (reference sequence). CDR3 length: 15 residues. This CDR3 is CATVNSAGITDTQYF. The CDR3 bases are TGTGCCACCGTTAACTCAGCGGGGATCACAGATACGCAGTATTTT.

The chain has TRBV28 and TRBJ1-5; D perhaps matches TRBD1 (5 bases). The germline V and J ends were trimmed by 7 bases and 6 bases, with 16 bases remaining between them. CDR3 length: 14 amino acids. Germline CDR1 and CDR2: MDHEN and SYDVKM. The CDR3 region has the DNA TGTGCCAGCATCAGCGGGGGTAGGCCTCAGCCCCAGCATTTT. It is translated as CASISGGRPQPQHF.

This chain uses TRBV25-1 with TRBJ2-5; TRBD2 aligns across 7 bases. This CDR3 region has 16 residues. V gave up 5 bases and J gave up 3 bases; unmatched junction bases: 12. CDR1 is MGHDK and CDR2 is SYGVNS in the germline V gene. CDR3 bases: TGTGCCAGCAGTTTCCCTCCTGGGGGGGGGAAAGAGACCCAGTACTTC. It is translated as CASSFPPGGGKETQYF. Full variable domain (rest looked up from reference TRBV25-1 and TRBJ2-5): EADIYQTPRYLVIGTGKKITLECSQTMGHDKMYWYQQDPGMELHLIHYSYGVNSTEKGDLSSESTVSRIRTEHFPLTLESARPSHTSQYLCASSFPPGGGKETQYFGPGTRLLVL.

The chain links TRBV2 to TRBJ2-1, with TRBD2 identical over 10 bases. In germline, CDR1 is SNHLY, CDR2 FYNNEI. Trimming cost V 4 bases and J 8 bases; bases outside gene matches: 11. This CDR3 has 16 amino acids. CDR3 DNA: TGTGCCAGCAGTGTTGACCCTAGCGGGAGTAGCTATGAGCAGTTCTTC. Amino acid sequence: CASSVDPSGSSYEQFF. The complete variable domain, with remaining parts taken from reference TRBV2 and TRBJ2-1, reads EPEVTQTPSHQVTQMGQEVILRCVPISNHLYFYWYRQILGQKVEFLVSFYNNEISEKSEIFDDQFSVERPDGSNFTLKIRSTKLEDSAMYFCASSVDPSGSSYEQFFGPGTRLTVL.

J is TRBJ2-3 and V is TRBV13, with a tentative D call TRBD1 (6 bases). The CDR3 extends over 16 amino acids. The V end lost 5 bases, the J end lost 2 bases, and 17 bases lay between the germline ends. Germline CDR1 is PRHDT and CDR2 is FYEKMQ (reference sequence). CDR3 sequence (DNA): TGTGCCAGCAGCGGGGTAGGGGGACGGAACACAGATACGCAGTATTTT. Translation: CASSGVGGRNTDTQYF.

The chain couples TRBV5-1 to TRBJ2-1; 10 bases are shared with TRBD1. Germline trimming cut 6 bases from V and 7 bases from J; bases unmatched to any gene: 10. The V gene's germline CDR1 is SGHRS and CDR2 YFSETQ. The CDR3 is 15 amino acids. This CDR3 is CASNPTGQGMNEQFF. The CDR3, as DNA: TGCGCCAGCAACCCCACGGGACAGGGGATGAATGAGCAGTTCTTC.

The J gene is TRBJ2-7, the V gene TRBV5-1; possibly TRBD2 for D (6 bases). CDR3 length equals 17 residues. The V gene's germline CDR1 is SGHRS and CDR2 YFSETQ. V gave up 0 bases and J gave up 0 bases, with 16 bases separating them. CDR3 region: CASSLEGFSGSSYEQYF. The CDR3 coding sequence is TGCGCCAGCAGCTTGGAAGGGTTTAGCGGTAGCTCCTACGAGCAGTACTTC.

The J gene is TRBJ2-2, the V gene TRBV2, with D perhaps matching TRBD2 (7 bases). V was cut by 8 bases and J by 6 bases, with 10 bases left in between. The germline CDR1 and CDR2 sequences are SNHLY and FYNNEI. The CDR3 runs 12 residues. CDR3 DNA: TGTGCCAGCCGGGGGGCCTCCGGGGAGCTGTTTTTT. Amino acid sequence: CASRGASGELFF. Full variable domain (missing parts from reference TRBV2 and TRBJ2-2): EPEVTQTPSHQVTQMGQEVILRCVPISNHLYFYWYRQILGQKVEFLVSFYNNEISEKSEIFDDQFSVERPDGSNFTLKIRSTKLEDSAMYFCASRGASGELFFGEGSRLTVL.

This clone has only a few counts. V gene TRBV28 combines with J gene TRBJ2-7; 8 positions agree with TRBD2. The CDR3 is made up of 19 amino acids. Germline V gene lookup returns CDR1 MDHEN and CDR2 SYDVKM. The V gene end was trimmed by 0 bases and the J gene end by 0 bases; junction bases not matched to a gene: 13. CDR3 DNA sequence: TGTGCCAGCAGTTTATGGGGTAGTTTCGGCGGGGGGAGCTCCTACGAGCAGTACTTC. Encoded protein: CASSLWGSFGGGSSYEQYF.

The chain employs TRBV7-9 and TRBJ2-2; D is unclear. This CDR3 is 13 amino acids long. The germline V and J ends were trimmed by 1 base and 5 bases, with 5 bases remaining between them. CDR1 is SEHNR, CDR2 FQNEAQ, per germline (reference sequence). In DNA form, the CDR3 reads TGTGCCAGCAGCTTAGGCCAGACCGGGGAGCTGTTTTTT. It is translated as CASSLGQTGELFF.

CDR3 nucleotides: TGTGCCTGGAGCGCCGACAGTCACTCTGAAGCTTTCTTT. Its protein product is CAWSADSHSEAFF. The rearrangement links TRBV30 to TRBJ1-1, with a tentative D call TRBD1 (5 bases). From germline, CDR1 is GTSNPN and CDR2 SVGIG (reference sequence). This CDR3 is 13 amino acids long. Trimming took 3 bases from V and 6 from J, leaving 14 bases between them.

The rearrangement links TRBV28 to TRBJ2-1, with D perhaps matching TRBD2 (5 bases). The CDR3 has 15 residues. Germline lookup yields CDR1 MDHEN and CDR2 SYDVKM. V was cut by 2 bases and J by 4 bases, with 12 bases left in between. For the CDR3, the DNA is TGTGCCAGCAGTTTAAGGGAGACTGTATACAATGAGCAGTTCTTC. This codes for CASSLRETVYNEQFF. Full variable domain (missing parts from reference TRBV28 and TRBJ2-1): DVKVTQSSRYLVKRTGEKVFLECVQDMDHENMFWYRQDPGLGLRLIYFSYDVKMKEKGDIPEGYSVSREKKERFSLILESASTNQTSMYLCASSLRETVYNEQFFGPGTRLTVL.

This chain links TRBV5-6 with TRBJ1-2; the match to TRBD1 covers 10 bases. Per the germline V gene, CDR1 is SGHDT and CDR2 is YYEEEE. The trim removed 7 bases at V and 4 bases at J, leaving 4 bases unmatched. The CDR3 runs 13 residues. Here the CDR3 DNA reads TGTGCCAGCCAGGACAGGGGGGCCTATGGCTACACCTTC. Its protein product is CASQDRGAYGYTF.

The CDR3 DNA follows: TGTGCCAGCAGCCAAGAGCGGTACGGGGCCGGGGAGCTGTTTTTT. Protein product: CASSQERYGAGELFF. This chain connects TRBV4-2 to TRBJ2-2; maybe TRBD2 (5 bases). The V gene's germline CDR1 is LGHNA and CDR2 YNFKEQ. The CDR3 sequence is 15 residues long. With 0 bases removed from V and 6 bases from J, the gap between germline ends came to 11 bases.